These 17 T cell receptor beta chains were sequenced from one sample in a study of patients and donors after allogeneic stem cell transplantation. TCRdb re-analysed the RT-PCR reads in MiXCR, keeping a single row per CDR3 protein. The table records 20,000 or so distinct CDR3 sequences, 42% of them present only once. Sequencing was performed on blood, either unsorted or a sorted T cell fraction (not recorded which). The receptors here all came from a human donor who was either an allogeneic HSCT recipient or a stem cell or donor lymphocyte infusion donor (not recorded which). It is not recorded whose cells these are; they may come from a transplant donor.

The genes are TRBV10-3 and TRBJ1-2; D gene unclear. V was pared by 1 base and J by 8 bases, with 11 bases between. This CDR3 spans 13 amino acids. Germline V gene sequence: CDR1 ENHRY, CDR2 SYGVKD. The CDR3 DNA reads as TGTGCCATCAGTGAGTACAGCGGTCCGGGCTACACCTTC. Its protein product is CAISEYSGPGYTF.

This clonotype was counted once. The chain has TRBV11-2 and TRBJ2-1; D is perhaps TRBD1 (5 bases). The CDR3 loop spans 15 amino acids. Germline V lookup: CDR1 SGHAT, CDR2 FQNNGV. V was trimmed by 0 bases and J by 6 bases, leaving 12 bases between them. DNA for the CDR3: TGTGCCAGCAGCTTAGAAGGGGTCCTTCTCAATGAGCAGTTCTTC. Translation gives CASSLEGVLLNEQFF.

The table lists this clonotype with a count of one. The chain couples TRBV7-3 to TRBJ2-3; the D gene is possibly TRBD2 (6 bases). The V end was cut by 1 base, the J end by 5 bases, with 13 bases between. This CDR3 comprises 15 residues. Germline CDR1 reads SGHTA; CDR2 reads FQGTGA. DNA of the CDR3: TGTGCCAGCAGCTTAAGACCGGGAGTGGGAGATACGCAGTATTTT. The encoded protein is CASSLRPGVGDTQYF. Complete variable domain (other parts from reference TRBV7-3 and TRBJ2-3): GAGVSQTPSNKVTEKGKYVELRCDPISGHTALYWYRQSLGQGPEFLIYFQGTGAADDSGLPNDRFFAVRPEGSVSTLKIQRTERGDSAVYLCASSLRPGVGDTQYFGPGTRLTVL.

The chain has TRBV4-2 and TRBJ2-5; D perhaps matches TRBD2 (5 bases). Germline CDR1 is LGHNA and CDR2 is YNFKEQ. Between the trimmed V and J ends, which lost 0 bases and 1 base, there was a span of 12 bases. The CDR3 length is 16 residues. The CDR3 region has the DNA TGTGCCAGCAGCCAAGATGTATCTAGCTCCCAAGAGACCCAGTACTTC. Translated: CASSQDVSSSQETQYF.

The chain is built from TRBV2 and TRBJ1-1; D unresolved. Germline assignment: CDR1 SNHLY and CDR2 FYNNEI. Trimming removed 4 bases at V and 0 bases at J, with 9 bases between. The CDR3 runs to 14 residues. Here the CDR3 reads CASSVWQMNTEAFF. For the CDR3, the DNA is TGTGCCAGCAGTGTGTGGCAAATGAACACTGAAGCTTTCTTT.

This clonotype occurred a few times. Here the CDR3 reads CASSLLVGTDTQYF. CDR3 sequence (DNA): TGTGCCAGCAGCTTGTTGGTTGGAACAGATACGCAGTATTTT. V is TRBV5-5 and J is TRBJ2-3; no definite D call. The length of the CDR3 is 14 residues. CDR1 and CDR2 from the germline V gene are SGHKS and YYEKEE (reference sequence). Trimming pared 1 base from V and 3 bases from J, leaving 9 bases between.

This clonotype came up many times. The chain uses TRBV7-9 and TRBJ2-1, with 7 nucleotides matching TRBD1. Germline CDR1 reads SEHNR; CDR2 reads FQNEAQ (reference sequence). The CDR3 spans 15 residues. The V gene end was trimmed by 5 bases and the J gene end by 4 bases; junction bases not matched to a gene: 8. This CDR3 is CASSPRTGIYNEQFF. The CDR3 DNA follows: TGTGCCAGCAGCCCCAGGACAGGTATTTACAATGAGCAGTTCTTC.

This rearrangement joins TRBV24-1 to TRBJ2-1; D is unresolved. The CDR3 has 15 amino acids. Deletions cut 0 bases from V and 5 bases from J, with 10 bases between. Germline CDR1 and CDR2: KGHDR and SFDVKD. CDR3 bases: TGTGCCACCAGTGATTTGCAGTTCGCAAACAATGAGCAGTTCTTC. Translated: CATSDLQFANNEQFF.

This chain uses TRBV12-3 or TRBV12-4 with TRBJ2-5; D not certain. Trimming left V 3 bases short and J 5 bases short, with 16 bases between. The CDR3 runs 15 residues. The DNA of the CDR3 is TGTGCCAGCAGTTTGAGGAGAGACGTTTGGGAGACCCAGTACTTC. Its protein is CASSLRRDVWETQYF.

This chain links TRBV21-1 with TRBJ1-2; the DNA was not compared with TRBD1, the D call given in the table. TRBV21-1 is a recognized pseudogene. This CDR3 region has 17 residues. CDR3 coding DNA: TGTGCCAGCAGCAAAGTGGGGTCCCCCCGGCGGGACTATGGCTACACCTTC. Translated, it gives CASSKVGSPRRDYGYTF.

V gene TRBV7-8 combines with J gene TRBJ1-1; D is possibly TRBD1 (5 bases). From germline, CDR1 is SGHVS and CDR2 FQNEAQ. The CDR3 has 13 amino acids. Trimming took off 3 bases at V and 3 bases at J, with 8 bases between the two ends. The CDR3 sequence: CASSLGGDTEAFF. The CDR3 region has the DNA TGTGCCAGCAGCTTGGGGGGGGACACTGAAGCTTTCTTT.

The sample holds one count of this clonotype. The chain employs TRBV4-1 and TRBJ2-2; D possibly corresponds to TRBD2 (5 bases). Trimming pared 5 bases from V and 6 bases from J, leaving 10 bases between. In germline, CDR1 is MGHRA, CDR2 YSYEKL. CDR3 length: 13 residues. CDR3 protein: CASSIRGAGELFF. DNA for the CDR3: TGCGCCAGCAGCATACGGGGAGCCGGGGAGCTGTTTTTT.

The chain is built from TRBV7-2 and TRBJ2-5; no clear D gene. This CDR3 is 14 amino acids long. Per the germline V gene, CDR1 is SGHTA and CDR2 is FQGNSA. With 3 bases removed from V and 5 bases from J, the gap between germline ends came to 13 bases. The CDR3: CASSLGWIPETQYF. CDR3 coding DNA: TGTGCCAGCAGCTTGGGGTGGATCCCTGAGACCCAGTACTTC.

This sequence joins TRBV6-1 and TRBJ1-6; possibly TRBD1 for D (6 bases). V was shortened by 2 bases and J by 14 bases, with 13 bases between the two germline ends. Germline assignment: CDR1 MNHNS and CDR2 SASEGT. This CDR3 is built from 13 residues. The CDR3 DNA sequence: TGTGCCAGCAGTGAAAAGGGGGGAAGGGCCCTCCACTTT. This gives the protein CASSEKGGRALHF.

In its sample, this clonotype was seen a few times. The genes are TRBV5-5 and TRBJ2-4; D gene uncertain. The germline CDR1 and CDR2 sequences are SGHKS and YYEKEE (reference sequence). V lost 1 base and J lost 7, with 18 bases in between. The CDR3 is made up of 16 amino acids. CDR3 bases: TGTGCCAGCAGCTTGTTACCGAGACCCGAATTGAACATTCAGTACTTC. Protein product: CASSLLPRPELNIQYF.

The chain recombines TRBV12-3 or TRBV12-4 with TRBJ2-2, with TRBD2 matching over 12 bases. With 1 base clipped from V and 6 bases from J, the junction kept 6 bases outside the gene matches. The CDR3 runs 17 residues. This chain's CDR3 is CASSLVGPSGRAGELFF. The CDR3 bases are TGTGCCAGCAGTTTAGTCGGCCCTAGCGGGAGGGCCGGGGAGCTGTTTTTT.

The table lists this clonotype with a few counts. The chain has TRBV7-8 and TRBJ1-6; TRBD1 is a possible D gene (5 bases). The germline V gene encodes CDR1 SGHVS and CDR2 FQNEAQ. The CDR3 has 19 amino acids. The V gene lost 1 base and the J gene lost 1 base, with 17 bases spanning the gap. The CDR3 sequence is CASSLVAQGEWSYNSPLHF. In nucleotides, the CDR3 is TGTGCCAGCAGCTTAGTAGCGCAGGGAGAGTGGTCCTATAATTCACCCCTCCACTTT.